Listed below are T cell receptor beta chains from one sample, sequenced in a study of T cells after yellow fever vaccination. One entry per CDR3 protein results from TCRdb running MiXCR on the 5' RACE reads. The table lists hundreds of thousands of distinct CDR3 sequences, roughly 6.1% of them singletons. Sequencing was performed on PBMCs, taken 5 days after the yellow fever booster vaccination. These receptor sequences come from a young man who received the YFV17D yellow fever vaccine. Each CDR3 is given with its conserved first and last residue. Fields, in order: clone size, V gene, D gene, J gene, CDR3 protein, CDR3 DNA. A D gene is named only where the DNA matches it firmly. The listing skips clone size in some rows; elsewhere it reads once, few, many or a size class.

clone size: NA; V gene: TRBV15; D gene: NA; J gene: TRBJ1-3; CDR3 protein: CATSRDASTGSGNTIYF; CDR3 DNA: TGTGCCACCAGCAGAGATGCCTCTACAGGGTCCGGAAACACCATATATTTT
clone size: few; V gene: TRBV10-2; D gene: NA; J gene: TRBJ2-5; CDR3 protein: CASSEGPQETQYF; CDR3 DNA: TGCGCCAGCAGTGAGGGTCCACAAGAGACCCAGTACTTC
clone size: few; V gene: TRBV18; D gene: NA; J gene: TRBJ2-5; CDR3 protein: CASSPALTHGETQYF; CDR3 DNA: TGTGCCAGCTCACCAGCCCTGACCCATGGGGAGACCCAGTACTTC
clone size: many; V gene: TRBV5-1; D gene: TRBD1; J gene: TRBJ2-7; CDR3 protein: CASSSTGTAYEQYF; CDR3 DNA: TGCGCCAGCAGCTCCACCGGGACAGCCTACGAGCAGTACTTC
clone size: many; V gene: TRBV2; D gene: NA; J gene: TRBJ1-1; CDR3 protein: CASSDRDPEAFF; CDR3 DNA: TGTGCCAGCAGTGATAGGGACCCTGAAGCTTTCTTT
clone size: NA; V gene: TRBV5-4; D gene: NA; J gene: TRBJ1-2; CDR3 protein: CASSLGQKTYGYTF; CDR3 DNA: TGTGCCAGCAGCTTGGGACAGAAGACTTATGGCTACACCTTC
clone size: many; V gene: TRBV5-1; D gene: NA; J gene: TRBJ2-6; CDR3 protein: CASSSQGSGANVLTF; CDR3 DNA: TGCGCCAGCAGCTCACAAGGCTCTGGGGCCAACGTCCTGACTTTC
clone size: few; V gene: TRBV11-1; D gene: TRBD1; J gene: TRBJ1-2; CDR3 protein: CASSLGQLANYGYTF; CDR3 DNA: TGTGCCAGCAGCTTGGGACAGCTAGCTAACTATGGCTACACCTTC
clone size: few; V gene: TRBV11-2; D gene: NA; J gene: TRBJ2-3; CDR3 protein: CASSLEWNLQTDTQYF; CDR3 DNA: TGTGCCAGCAGCTTAGAGTGGAACCTCCAAACAGATACGCAGTATTTT
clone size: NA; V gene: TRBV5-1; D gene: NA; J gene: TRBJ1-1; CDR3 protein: CASSSTWGMNTEAFF; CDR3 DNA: TGCGCCAGCAGCTCCACCTGGGGCATGAACACTGAAGCTTTCTTT
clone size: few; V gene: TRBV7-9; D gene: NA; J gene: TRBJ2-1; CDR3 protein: CASSPGQSSSYNEQFF; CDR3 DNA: TGTGCCAGCAGCCCAGGACAGTCGAGCTCCTACAATGAGCAGTTCTTC
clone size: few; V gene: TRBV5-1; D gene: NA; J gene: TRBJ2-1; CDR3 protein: CASSLGQANNEQFF; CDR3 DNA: TGCGCCAGCAGCTTGGGCCAGGCAAACAATGAGCAGTTCTTC
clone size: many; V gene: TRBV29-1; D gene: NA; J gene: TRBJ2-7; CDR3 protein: CSVEDQQNSYEQYF; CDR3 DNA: TGCAGCGTTGAAGATCAGCAGAACTCCTACGAGCAGTACTTC
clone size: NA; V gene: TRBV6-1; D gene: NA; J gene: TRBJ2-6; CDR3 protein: CASSKPPGTTMSGANVLTF; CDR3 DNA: TGTGCCAGCAGTAAACCCCCGGGGACGACTATGTCTGGGGCCAACGTCCTGACTTTC
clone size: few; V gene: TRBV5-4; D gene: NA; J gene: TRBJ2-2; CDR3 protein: CASSLMYGGELFF; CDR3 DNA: TGTGCCAGCAGCTTGATGTATGGCGGGGAGCTGTTTTTT
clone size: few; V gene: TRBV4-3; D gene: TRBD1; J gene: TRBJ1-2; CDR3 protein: CASSHLGQAYGYTF; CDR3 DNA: TGCGCCAGCAGCCACCTCGGACAGGCCTATGGCTACACCTTC
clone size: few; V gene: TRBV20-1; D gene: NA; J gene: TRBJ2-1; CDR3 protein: CSAPDPLTGDEQFF; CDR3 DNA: TGCAGTGCTCCCGACCCTCTGACGGGGGATGAGCAGTTCTTC
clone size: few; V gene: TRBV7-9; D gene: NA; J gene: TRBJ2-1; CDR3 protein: CASSPIADNEQFF; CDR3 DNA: TGTGCCAGCAGCCCCATAGCGGACAATGAGCAGTTCTTC
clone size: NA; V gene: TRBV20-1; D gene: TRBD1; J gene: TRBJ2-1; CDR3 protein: CSAEGAGSARGSYNEQFF; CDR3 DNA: TGCAGTGCCGAGGGGGCAGGGTCTGCCAGGGGCTCCTACAATGAGCAGTTCTTC
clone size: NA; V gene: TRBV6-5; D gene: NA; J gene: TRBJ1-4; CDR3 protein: CASSYSFPGKLFF; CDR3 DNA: TGTGCCAGCAGTTACTCTTTCCCAGGAAAACTGTTTTTT
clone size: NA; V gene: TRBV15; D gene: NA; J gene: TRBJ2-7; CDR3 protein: CATSRGDSGPYEQYF; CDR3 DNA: TGTGCCACCAGCAGAGGGGACTCCGGCCCCTACGAGCAGTACTTC
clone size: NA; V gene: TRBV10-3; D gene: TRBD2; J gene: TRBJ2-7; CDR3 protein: CAIRGTGGGGFYEQYF; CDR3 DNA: TGTGCCATCAGGGGCACGGGGGGGGGCGGATTCTACGAGCAGTACTTC
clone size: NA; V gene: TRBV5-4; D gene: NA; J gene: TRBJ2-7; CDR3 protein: CASRSDRGSPYEQYF; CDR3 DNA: TGTGCCAGCAGATCTGACCGGGGGAGCCCCTACGAGCAGTACTTC
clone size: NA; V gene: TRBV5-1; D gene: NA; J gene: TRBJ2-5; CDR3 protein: CASSLGPERGETQYF; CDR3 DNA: TGCGCCAGCAGCTTGGGTCCAGAGAGAGGAGAGACCCAGTACTTC
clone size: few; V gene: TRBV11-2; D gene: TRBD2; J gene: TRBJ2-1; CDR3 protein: CASSLSGTREYNEQFF; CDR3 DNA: TGTGCCAGCAGCTTAAGCGGGACTAGGGAATACAATGAGCAGTTCTTC
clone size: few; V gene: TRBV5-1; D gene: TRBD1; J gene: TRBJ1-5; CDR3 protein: CASSPTTGGSYQPQHF; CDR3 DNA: TGCGCCAGCAGCCCGACGACAGGGGGCTCTTATCAGCCCCAGCATTTT
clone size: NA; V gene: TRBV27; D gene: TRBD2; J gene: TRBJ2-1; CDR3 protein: CASSLISGRLDEQFF; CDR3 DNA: TGTGCCAGCAGTTTAATTAGCGGGAGGTTAGATGAGCAGTTCTTC
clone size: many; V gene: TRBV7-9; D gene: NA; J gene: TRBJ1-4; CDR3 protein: CASSAAGVNEKLFF; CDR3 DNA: TGTGCCAGCAGCGCAGCGGGGGTGAATGAAAAACTGTTTTTT
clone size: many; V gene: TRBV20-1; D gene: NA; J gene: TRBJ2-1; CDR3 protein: CSAPHSGTYDDEQFF; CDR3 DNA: TGCAGTGCCCCTCATTCCGGGACTTACGACGATGAGCAGTTCTTC
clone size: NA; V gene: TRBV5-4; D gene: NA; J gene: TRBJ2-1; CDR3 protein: CASSFRGKGNRHEQFF; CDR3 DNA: TGTGCCAGCAGTTTTCGCGGGAAAGGGAACCGACATGAGCAGTTCTTC
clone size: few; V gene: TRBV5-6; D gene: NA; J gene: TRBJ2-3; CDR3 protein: CASSFTGPVDTQYF; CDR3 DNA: TGTGCCAGCAGCTTTACGGGACCCGTGGATACGCAGTATTTT
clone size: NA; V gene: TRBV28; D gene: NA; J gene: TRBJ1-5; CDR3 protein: CASSFPVSNQPQHF; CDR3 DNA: TGTGCCAGCAGTTTCCCGGTTAGCAATCAGCCCCAGCATTTT
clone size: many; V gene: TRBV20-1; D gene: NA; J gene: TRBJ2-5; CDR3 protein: CSASPTGRETQYF; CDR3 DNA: TGCAGTGCTTCACCGACAGGGAGGGAGACCCAGTACTTC
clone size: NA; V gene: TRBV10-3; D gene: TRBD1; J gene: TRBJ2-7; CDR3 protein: CATSLRQGPYEQYF; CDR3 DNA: TGTGCCACCAGTTTGCGACAGGGCCCCTACGAGCAGTACTTC
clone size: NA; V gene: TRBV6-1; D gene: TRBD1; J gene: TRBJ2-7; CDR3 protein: CASRLTGGSSYEQYF; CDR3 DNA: TGTGCCAGCAGACTTACAGGGGGGAGCTCCTACGAGCAGTACTTC
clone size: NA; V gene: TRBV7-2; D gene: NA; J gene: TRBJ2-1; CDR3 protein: CASSSSPSLEQFF; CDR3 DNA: TGTGCCAGCAGCTCAAGTCCTAGTCTCGAGCAGTTCTTC
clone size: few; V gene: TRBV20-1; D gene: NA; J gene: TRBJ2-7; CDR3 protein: CSAPWPGSPTRAYEQYF; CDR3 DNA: TGCAGTGCTCCTTGGCCCGGTTCCCCGACTAGAGCCTACGAGCAGTACTTC
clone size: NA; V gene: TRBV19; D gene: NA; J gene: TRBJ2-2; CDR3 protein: CASSPNTVGELFF; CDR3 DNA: TGTGCCAGTAGTCCGAACACAGTTGGGGAGCTGTTTTTT
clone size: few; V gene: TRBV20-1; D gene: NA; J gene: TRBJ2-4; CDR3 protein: CSASQGRGAKNIQYF; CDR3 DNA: TGCAGTGCTAGTCAGGGTCGAGGGGCCAAAAACATTCAGTACTTC
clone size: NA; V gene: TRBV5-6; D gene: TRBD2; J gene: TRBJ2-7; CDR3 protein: CASSLYGRAEYEQYF; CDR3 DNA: TGTGCCAGCAGCTTGTACGGGAGGGCCGAATACGAGCAGTACTTC
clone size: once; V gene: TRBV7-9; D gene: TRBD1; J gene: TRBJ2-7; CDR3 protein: CASSFWTGRREQYF; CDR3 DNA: TGTGCCAGCAGCTTTTGGACAGGGCGTCGCGAGCAGTACTTC
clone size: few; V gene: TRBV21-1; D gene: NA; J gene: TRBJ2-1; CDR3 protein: CASRFLAGGPNEQFF; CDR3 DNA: TGTGCCAGCAGATTTCTAGCGGGAGGGCCGAATGAGCAGTTCTTC
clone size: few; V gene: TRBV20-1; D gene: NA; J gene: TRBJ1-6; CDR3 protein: CSASGQRSRGPLHF; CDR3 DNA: TGCAGTGCTAGTGGACAGAGGTCGCGAGGACCCCTCCACTTT
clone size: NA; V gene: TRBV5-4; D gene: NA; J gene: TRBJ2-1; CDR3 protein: CASSLYRDEQFF; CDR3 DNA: TGTGCCAGCAGCCTGTACAGGGATGAGCAGTTCTTC
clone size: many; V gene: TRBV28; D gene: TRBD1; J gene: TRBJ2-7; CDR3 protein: CASSLLDRDSYEQYF; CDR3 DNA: TGTGCCAGCAGCCTACTCGACAGGGATTCGTACGAGCAGTACTTC
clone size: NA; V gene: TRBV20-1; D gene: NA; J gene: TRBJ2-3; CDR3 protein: CSAQGSTGTDTQYF; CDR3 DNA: TGCAGTGCTCAGGGGAGCACAGGCACAGATACGCAGTATTTT
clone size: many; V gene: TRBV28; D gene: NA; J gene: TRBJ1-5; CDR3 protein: CASSSYQPQHF; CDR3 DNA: TGTGCCAGCAGTTCTTATCAGCCCCAGCATTTT
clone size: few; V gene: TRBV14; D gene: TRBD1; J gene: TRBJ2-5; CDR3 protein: CASSLLGQGGETQYF; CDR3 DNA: TGTGCCAGCAGCCTCCTCGGACAGGGCGGTGAGACCCAGTACTTC
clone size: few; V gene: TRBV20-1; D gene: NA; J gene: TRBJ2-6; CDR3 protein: CSATDDSGANVLTF; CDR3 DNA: TGCAGTGCTACGGACGACTCTGGGGCCAACGTCCTGACTTTC
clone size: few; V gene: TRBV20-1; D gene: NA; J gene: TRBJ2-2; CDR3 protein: CSARQTGRIQGSTGELFF; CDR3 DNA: TGCAGTGCTAGGCAGACAGGGAGGATCCAGGGTAGCACCGGGGAGCTGTTTTTT
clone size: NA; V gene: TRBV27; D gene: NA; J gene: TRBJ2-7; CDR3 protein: CASSFGAGDEQYF; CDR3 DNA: TGTGCCAGCAGTTTCGGGGCTGGGGACGAGCAGTACTTC
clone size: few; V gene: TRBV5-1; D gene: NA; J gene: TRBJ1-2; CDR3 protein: CASSLLGSAQSHGYTF; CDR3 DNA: TGCGCCAGCAGCTTGTTGGGGTCTGCGCAATCGCATGGCTACACCTTC
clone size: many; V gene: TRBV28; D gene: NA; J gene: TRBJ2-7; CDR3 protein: CASRTFGQTYEQYF; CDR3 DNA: TGTGCCAGCAGGACTTTCGGACAGACCTACGAGCAGTACTTC
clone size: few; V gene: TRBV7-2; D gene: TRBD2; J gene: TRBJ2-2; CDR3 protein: CASSAWVAGTDGLFF; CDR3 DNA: TGTGCCAGCAGCGCCTGGGTAGCGGGCACGGACGGGCTGTTTTTT